This T cell receptor beta chain came from a study of shared clonotypes between healthy human individuals. This clone was seen only a few times. The CDR3 contains 14 residues. Germline assignment: CDR1 KGHSH and CDR2 LQKENI. Trimming stripped 2 bases from V and 5 bases from J, with 10 bases between. Donors included only healthy HIV-negative adults lacking recent acute infections or vaccinations. Assay: immunoSEQ multiplex PCR; the TCRdb copy retains only in-frame clones and omits some. The repertoire holds fewer than 600,000 clones, with around 77% as singletons. The chain couples TRBV18 to TRBJ1-3; D is uncertain. Input material: PBMCs. This TCR was sampled from a woman between 35 and 50 years old in good health. Some clones in this sample may be carry-over from other donors' samples. The CDR3 DNA reads TGTGCCAGCTCACCAAGGGATTACAGAAACACCATATATTTT. Amino acids: CASSPRDYRNTIYF.